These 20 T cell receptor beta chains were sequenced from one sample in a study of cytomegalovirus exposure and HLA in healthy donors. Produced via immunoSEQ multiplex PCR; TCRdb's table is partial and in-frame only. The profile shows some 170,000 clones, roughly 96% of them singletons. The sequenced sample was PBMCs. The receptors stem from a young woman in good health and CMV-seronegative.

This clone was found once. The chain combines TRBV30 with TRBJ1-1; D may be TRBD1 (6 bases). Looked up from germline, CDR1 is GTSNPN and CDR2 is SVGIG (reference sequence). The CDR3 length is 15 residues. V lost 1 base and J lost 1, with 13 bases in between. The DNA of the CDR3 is TGTGCCTGGAGTGGCCTAATGACAGGGAACACTGAAGCTTTCTTT. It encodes CAWSGLMTGNTEAFF.

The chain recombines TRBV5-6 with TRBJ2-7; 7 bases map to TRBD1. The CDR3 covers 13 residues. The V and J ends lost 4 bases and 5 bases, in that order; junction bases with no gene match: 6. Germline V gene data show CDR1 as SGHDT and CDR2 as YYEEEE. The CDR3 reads CASSVTGIDEQYF. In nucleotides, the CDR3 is TGTGCCAGCAGCGTGACAGGGATCGACGAGCAGTACTTC.

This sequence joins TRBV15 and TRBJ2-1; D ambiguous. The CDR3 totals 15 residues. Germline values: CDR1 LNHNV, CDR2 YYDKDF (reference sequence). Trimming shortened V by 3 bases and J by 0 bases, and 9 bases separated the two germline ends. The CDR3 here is CATSSYDSSYNEQFF. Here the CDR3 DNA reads TGTGCCACCAGCAGCTATGATAGCTCCTACAATGAGCAGTTCTTC. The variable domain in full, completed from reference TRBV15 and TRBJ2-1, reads DAMVIQNPRYQVTQFGKPVTLSCSQTLNHNVMYWYQQKSSQAPKLLFHYYDKDFNNEADTPDNFQSRRPNTSFCFLDIRSPGLGDTAMYLCATSSYDSSYNEQFFGPGTRLTVL.

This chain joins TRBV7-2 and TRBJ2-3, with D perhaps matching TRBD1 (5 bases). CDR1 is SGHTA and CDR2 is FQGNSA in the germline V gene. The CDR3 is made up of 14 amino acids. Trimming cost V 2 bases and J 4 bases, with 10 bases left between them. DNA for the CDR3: TGTGCCAGCAGCTTAATCCAGGGCGCAGATACGCAGTATTTT. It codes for CASSLIQGADTQYF.

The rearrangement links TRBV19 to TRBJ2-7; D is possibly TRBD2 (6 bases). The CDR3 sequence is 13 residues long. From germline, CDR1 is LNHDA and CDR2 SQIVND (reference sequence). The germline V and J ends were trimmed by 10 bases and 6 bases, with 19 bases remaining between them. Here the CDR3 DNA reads TGTGCCACCCGGAGGGGAGCTACTTCCGAGCAGTACTTC. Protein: CATRRGATSEQYF.

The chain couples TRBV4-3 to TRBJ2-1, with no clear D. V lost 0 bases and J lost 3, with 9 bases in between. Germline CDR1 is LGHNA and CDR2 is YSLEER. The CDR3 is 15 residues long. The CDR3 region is CASSQDSADYNEQFF. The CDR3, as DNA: TGCGCCAGCAGCCAAGATTCCGCAGACTACAATGAGCAGTTCTTC.

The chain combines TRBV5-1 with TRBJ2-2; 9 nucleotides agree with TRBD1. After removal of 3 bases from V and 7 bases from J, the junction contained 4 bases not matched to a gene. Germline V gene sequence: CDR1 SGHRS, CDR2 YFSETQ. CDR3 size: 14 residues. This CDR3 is CASSWTGDFGELFF. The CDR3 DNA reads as TGCGCCAGCAGCTGGACAGGGGATTTCGGGGAGCTGTTTTTT.

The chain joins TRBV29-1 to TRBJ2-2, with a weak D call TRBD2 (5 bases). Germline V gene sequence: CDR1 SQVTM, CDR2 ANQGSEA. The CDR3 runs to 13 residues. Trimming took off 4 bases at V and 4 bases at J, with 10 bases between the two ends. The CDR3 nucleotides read TGCAGCGTTGGGCCTAGCAGCACCGGGGAGCTGTTTTTT. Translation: CSVGPSSTGELFF.

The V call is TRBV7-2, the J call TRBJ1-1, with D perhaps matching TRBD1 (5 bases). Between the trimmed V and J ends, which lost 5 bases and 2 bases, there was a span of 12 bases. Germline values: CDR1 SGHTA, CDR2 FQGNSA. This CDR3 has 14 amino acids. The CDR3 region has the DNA TGTGCCAGCAGCGCCAGGGTGGGAAACACTGAAGCTTTCTTT. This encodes CASSARVGNTEAFF.

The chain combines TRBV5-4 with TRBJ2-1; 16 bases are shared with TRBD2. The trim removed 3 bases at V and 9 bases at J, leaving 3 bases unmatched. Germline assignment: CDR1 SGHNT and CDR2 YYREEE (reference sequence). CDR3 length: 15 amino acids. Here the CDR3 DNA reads TGTGCCAGCAGCTGGGGACTAGCGGGGGGGGTTGAGCAGTTCTTC. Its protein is CASSWGLAGGVEQFF.

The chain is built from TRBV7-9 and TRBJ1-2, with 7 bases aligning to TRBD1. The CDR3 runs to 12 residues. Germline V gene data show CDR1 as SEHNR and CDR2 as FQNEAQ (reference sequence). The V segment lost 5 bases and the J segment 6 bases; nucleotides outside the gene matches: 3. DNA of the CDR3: TGTGCCAGCAGCACAGGGGTTAATGGCTACACCTTC. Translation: CASSTGVNGYTF.

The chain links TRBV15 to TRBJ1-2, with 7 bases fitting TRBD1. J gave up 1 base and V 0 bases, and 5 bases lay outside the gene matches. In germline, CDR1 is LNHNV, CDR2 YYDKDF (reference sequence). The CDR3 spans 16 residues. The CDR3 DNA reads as TGTGCCACCAGCAGAGATCTGGGGACAGATAACTATGGCTACACCTTC. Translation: CATSRDLGTDNYGYTF.

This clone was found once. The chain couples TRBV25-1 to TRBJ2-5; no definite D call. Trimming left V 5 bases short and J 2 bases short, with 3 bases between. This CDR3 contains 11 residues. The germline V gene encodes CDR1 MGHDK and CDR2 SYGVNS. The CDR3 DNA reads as TGTGCCAGCAGTCAACAAGAGACCCAGTACTTC. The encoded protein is CASSQQETQYF.

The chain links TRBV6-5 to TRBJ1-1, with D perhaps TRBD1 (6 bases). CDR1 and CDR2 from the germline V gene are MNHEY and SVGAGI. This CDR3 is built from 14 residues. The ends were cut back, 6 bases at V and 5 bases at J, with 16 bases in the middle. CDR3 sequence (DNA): TGTGCCAGCAGCGTCGAGGGGGTGGAAACTGAAGCTTTCTTT. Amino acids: CASSVEGVETEAFF.

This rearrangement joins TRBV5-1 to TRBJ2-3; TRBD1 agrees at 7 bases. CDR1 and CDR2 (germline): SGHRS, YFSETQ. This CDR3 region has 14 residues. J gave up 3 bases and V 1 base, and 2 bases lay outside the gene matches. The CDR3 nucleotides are TGCGCCAGCAGCTTGAAACAGGGGACAGATACGCAGTATTTT. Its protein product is CASSLKQGTDTQYF.

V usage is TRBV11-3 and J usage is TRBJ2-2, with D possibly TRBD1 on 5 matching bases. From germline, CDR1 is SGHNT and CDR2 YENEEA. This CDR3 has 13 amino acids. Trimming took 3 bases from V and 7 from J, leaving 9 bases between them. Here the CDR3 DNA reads TGTGCCAGCAGCTTTCAGGGAATCGGGGAGCTGTTTTTT. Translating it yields CASSFQGIGELFF.

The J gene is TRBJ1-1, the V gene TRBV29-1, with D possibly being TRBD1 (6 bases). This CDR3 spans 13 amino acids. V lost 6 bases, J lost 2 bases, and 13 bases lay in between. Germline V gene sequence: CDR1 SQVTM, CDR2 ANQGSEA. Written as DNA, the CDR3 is TGCAGCGTGAGAGGACAGTACAACACTGAAGCTTTCTTT. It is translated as CSVRGQYNTEAFF.

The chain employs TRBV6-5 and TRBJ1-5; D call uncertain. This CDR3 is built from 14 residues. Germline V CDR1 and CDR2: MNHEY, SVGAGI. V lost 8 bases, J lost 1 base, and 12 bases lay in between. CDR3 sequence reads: CASVDTGSNQPQHF. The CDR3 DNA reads TGTGCCAGCGTAGATACGGGGAGCAATCAGCCCCAGCATTTT.

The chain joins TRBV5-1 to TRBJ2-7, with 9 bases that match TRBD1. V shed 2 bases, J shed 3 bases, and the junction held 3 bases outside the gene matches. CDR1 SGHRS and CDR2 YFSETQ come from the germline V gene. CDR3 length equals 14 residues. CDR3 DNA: TGCGCCAGCAGCTTAAGGGACAGGGTCTACGAGCAGTACTTC. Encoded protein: CASSLRDRVYEQYF.

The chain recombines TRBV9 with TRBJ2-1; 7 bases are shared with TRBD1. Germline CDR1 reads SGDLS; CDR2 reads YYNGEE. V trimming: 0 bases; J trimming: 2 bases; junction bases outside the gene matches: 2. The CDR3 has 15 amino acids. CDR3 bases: TGTGCCAGCAGCGTAGAGGGACAGACCTACAATGAGCAGTTCTTC. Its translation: CASSVEGQTYNEQFF.